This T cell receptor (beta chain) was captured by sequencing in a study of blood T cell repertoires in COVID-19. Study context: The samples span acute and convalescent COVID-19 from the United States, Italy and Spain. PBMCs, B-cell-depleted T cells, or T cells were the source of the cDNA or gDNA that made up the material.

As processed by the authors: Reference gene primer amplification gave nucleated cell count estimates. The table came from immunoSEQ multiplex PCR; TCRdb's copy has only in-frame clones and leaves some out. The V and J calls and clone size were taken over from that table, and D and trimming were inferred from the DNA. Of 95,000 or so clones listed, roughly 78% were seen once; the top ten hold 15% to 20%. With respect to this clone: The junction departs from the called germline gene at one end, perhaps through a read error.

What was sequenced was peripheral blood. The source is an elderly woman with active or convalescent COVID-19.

CDR3 region: CARSRGGRETQYF. The CDR3 region has the DNA TGCGCCCGCAGCCGGGGGGGGCGGGAGACCCAGTACTTC. The chain has TRBV5-1 and TRBJ2-5; 8 nucleotides align to TRBD2. CDR1 is SGHRS and CDR2 is YFSETQ in the germline V gene. This CDR3 has 13 amino acids.